One and the same sample provided the 11 T cell receptor beta chains below, sequenced in a study of identical twins. TCRdb re-derived calls from the 5' RACE reads in MiXCR, one entry per CDR3 protein. The sample has some 600,000 distinct CDR3 sequences, about 7.6% seen once. These data were also reused for a study on yellow fever vaccine responses in identical twins.

Sequencing was done on a sample of PBMCs. The receptor source for this set is a woman between 18 and 29 years old in good health.

Many counts were recorded for this clonotype. The chain couples TRBV4-1 to TRBJ1-4; the D is unclear. CDR1 MGHRA and CDR2 YSYEKL come from the germline V gene. The CDR3 has 15 residues. Deletions cut 0 bases from V and 4 bases from J, with 9 bases between. The CDR3 bases are TGCGCCAGCAGCCAAGAGGGGAGCATTAATGAAAAACTGTTTTTT. It is translated as CASSQEGSINEKLFF.

This clonotype appeared many times. The V and J genes are TRBV12-3 or TRBV12-4 and TRBJ2-2; D remains ambiguous. V lost 3 bases and J lost 3, with 5 bases in between. The CDR3 loop spans 13 amino acids. CDR3 region: CASSFVYTGELFF. The CDR3 DNA is TGTGCCAGCAGTTTCGTCTACACCGGGGAGCTGTTTTTT.

The chain joins TRBV6-4 to TRBJ1-5; 9 nucleotides match TRBD1. This CDR3 region has 13 residues. In germline, CDR1 is MRHNA, CDR2 SNTAGT. CDR3 in amino acids: CTTGGRGNQPQHF. In DNA, the CDR3 is TGTACTACAGGGGGCAGGGGCAATCAGCCCCAGCATTTT.

This clonotype was observed at least ten times. The CDR3 sequence: CASSDEYNNQPQHF. The CDR3 DNA sequence: TGTGCCAGCAGTGATGAATACAACAATCAGCCCCAGCATTTT. The chain links TRBV25-1 to TRBJ1-5; D uncertain. CDR3 length: 14 residues. Trimming shortened V by 3 bases and J by 3 bases, and 9 bases separated the two germline ends. Germline V gene lookup returns CDR1 MGHDK and CDR2 SYGVNS.

This clonotype was seen a handful of times. The V gene is TRBV12-3 or TRBV12-4, the J gene TRBJ1-5; D possibly corresponds to TRBD1 (5 bases). Trimming removed 6 bases at V and 9 bases at J, with 15 bases between. The CDR3 is 13 amino acids. The CDR3 loop is CASSPSPGGPQHF. The CDR3 DNA reads TGTGCCAGCAGCCCGAGTCCCGGGGGGCCCCAGCATTTT.

This rearrangement joins TRBV4-1 to TRBJ1-5, with D unclear. V lost 1 base, J lost 0 bases, and 7 bases lay in between. CDR1 MGHRA and CDR2 YSYEKL come from the germline V gene. CDR3 size: 15 residues. The DNA for the CDR3 is TGCGCCAGCAGCCAAGGGATTTATAGCAATCAGCCCCAGCATTTT. Translated: CASSQGIYSNQPQHF.

This clonotype was recorded a few times. The gene calls are TRBV27 and TRBJ2-1; no firm D call. V gave up 6 bases and J gave up 8 bases, with 11 bases separating them. The germline V gene encodes CDR1 MNHEY and CDR2 SMNVEV (reference sequence). This CDR3 is built from 12 residues. CDR3 in amino acids: CASSPNGYEQFF. The CDR3 DNA is TGTGCCAGCAGCCCTAACGGCTATGAGCAGTTCTTC.

This clonotype occurred a few times. The J gene is TRBJ1-4, the V gene TRBV5-1; D uncertain. This CDR3 region has 14 residues. V was pared by 8 bases and J by 0 bases, with 11 bases between. Per the germline V gene, CDR1 is SGHRS and CDR2 is YFSETQ. The DNA for the CDR3 is TGCGCCAGGGAAAAAGTCCCAACTAATGAAAAACTGTTTTTT. It is translated as CAREKVPTNEKLFF.

This clonotype showed up just a few times. The chain is built from TRBV7-9 and TRBJ1-2; a weak D match, TRBD1 (6 bases). Trimming took off 5 bases at V and 5 bases at J, with 9 bases between the two ends. Germline assignment: CDR1 SEHNR and CDR2 FQNEAQ (reference sequence). The length of the CDR3 is 12 residues. DNA of the CDR3: TGTGCCAGCAGCCGGGGACAATATGGCTACACCTTC. This codes for CASSRGQYGYTF.

This clonotype was counted between two and nine times. The chain employs TRBV20-1 and TRBJ2-1; no definite D call. V was shortened by 5 bases and J by 3 bases, with 8 bases between the two germline ends. This CDR3 region has 12 residues. Germline lookup yields CDR1 DFQATT and CDR2 SNEGSKA (reference sequence). Here the CDR3 DNA reads TGCAGTGCTCCCTCCTACTACAATGAGCAGTTCTTC. Protein: CSAPSYYNEQFF.

Many counts were recorded for this clonotype. The genes are TRBV10-3 and TRBJ2-5; 8 bases match TRBD1. J gave up 2 bases and V 4 bases, and 9 bases lay outside the gene matches. The CDR3 extends over 16 amino acids. Germline V lookup: CDR1 ENHRY, CDR2 SYGVKD. The CDR3, as DNA: TGTGCCATCAGTGCGGAGGGACAGGATGTGCAAGAGACCCAGTACTTC. Amino acid sequence: CAISAEGQDVQETQYF.